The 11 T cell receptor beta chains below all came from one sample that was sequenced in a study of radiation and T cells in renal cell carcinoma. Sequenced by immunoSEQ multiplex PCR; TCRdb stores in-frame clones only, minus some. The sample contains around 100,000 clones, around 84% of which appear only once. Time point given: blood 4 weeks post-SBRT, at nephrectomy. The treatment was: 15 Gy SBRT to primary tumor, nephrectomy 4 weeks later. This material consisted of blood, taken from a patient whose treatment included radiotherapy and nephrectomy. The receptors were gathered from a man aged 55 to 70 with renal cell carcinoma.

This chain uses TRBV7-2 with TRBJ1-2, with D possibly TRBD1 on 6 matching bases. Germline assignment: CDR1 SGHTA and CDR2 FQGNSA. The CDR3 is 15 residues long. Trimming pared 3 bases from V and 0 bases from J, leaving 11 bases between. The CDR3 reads CASSLDGGPNYGYTF. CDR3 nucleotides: TGTGCCAGCAGCTTGGATGGGGGGCCTAACTATGGCTACACCTTC.

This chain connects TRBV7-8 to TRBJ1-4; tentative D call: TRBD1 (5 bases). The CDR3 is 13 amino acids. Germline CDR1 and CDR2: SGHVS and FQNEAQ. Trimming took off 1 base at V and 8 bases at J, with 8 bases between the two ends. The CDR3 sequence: CASSLVQGEKLFF. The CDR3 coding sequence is TGTGCCAGCAGCTTAGTGCAGGGAGAAAAACTGTTTTTT.

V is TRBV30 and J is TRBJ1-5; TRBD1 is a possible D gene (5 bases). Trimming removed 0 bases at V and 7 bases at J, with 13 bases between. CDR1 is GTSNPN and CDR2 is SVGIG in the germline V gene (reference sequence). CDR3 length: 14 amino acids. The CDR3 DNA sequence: TGTGCCTGGAGTGTACAAGGGGTAAGGCAGCCCCAGCATTTT. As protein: CAWSVQGVRQPQHF.

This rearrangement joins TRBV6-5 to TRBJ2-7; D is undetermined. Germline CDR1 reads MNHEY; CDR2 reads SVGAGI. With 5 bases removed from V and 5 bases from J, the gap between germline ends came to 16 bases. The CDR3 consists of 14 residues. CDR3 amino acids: CASSLRHDQNEQYF. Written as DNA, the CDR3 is TGTGCCAGCAGTCTACGCCACGACCAGAACGAGCAGTACTTC.

DNA of the CDR3: TGTGCCAGCAGTTTCGTAGCTGGAAACACCATATATTTT. It translates to CASSFVAGNTIYF. The genes are TRBV27 and TRBJ1-3; unclear D gene. This CDR3 is 13 amino acids long. Germline V gene lookup returns CDR1 MNHEY and CDR2 SMNVEV (reference sequence). Trimming removed 3 bases at V and 2 bases at J, with 5 bases between.

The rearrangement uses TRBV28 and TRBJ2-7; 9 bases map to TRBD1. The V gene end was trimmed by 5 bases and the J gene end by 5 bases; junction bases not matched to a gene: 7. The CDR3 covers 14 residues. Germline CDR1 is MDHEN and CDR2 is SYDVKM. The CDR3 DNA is TGTGCCAGCAGTGGAGACAGGGGGATCAACGAGCAGTACTTC. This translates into CASSGDRGINEQYF.

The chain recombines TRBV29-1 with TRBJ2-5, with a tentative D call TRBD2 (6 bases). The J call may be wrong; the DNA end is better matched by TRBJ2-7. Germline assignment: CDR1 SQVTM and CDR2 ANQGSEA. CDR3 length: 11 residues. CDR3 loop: CSDSGLYEQYF. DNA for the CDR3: TGCAGCGATAGCGGTTTATACGAGCAGTACTTC.

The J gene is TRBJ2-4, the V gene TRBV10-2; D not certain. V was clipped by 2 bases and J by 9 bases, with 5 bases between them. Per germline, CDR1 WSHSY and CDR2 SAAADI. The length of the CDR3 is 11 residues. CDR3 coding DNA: TGCGCCAGCAGTGAGGCGGTCATTCAGTACTTC. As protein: CASSEAVIQYF.

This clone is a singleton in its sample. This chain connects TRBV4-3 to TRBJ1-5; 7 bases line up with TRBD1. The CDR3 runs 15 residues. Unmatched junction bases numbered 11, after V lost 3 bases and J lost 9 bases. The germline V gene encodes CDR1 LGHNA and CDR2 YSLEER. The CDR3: CASSQGTGEGRPQHF. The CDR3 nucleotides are TGCGCCAGCAGCCAGGGAACAGGGGAGGGAAGGCCCCAGCATTTT.

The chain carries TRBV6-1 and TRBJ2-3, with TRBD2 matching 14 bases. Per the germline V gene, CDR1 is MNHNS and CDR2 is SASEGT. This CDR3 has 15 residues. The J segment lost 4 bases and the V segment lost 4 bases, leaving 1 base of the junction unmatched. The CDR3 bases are TGTGCCAGCAGTGGACTAGCGGGAGGGTCAGATACGCAGTATTTT. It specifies CASSGLAGGSDTQYF.

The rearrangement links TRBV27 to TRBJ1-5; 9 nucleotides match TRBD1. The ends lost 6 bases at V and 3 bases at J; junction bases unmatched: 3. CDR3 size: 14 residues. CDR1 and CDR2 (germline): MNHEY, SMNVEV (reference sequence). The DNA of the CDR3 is TGTGCCAGCAGACAGGGGGCGGACAATCAGCCCCAGCATTTT. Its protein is CASRQGADNQPQHF.